These 9 T cell receptor beta chains were all obtained from the same sample, sequenced in a study of tumor-infiltrating lymphocytes in glioblastoma multiforme. Three nested ARM-PCR rounds with V-beta and C-beta primers built TCRB libraries. TCRdb called the multiplex PCR reads again in MiXCR, with one record for every CDR3 protein. Of some 14,000 distinct CDR3 sequences listed, approximately 71% are singletons. The source material was brain tumor tissue. All receptors come from a male donor with glioblastoma.

Remarks on this clonotype: An end of the junction does not agree with germline; a read error may underlie this. V usage is TRBV20-1 and J usage is TRBJ2-5; 8 nucleotides match TRBD2. The CDR3 consists of 15 residues. Germline assignment: CDR1 DFQATT and CDR2 SNEGSKA (reference sequence). The CDR3 nucleotides are TGCACTGCTAGAGGTTTGGGACTAGTGGAAGAGACCCAGTACTTC. As protein: CTARGLGLVEETQYF.

J is TRBJ2-5 and V is TRBV20-1; possibly TRBD1 for D (5 bases). The CDR3 totals 15 residues. Trimming cost V 0 bases and J 13 bases, with 24 bases left between them. Germline CDR1 is DFQATT and CDR2 is SNEGSKA (reference sequence). CDR3 sequence (DNA): TGCAGTGCTAGAGATTTGGGGCTACCGGAAGAGACCTGGTACTTC. Amino acid sequence: CSARDLGLPEETWYF.

The V call is TRBV6-6, the J call TRBJ2-1; a weak D match, TRBD1 (6 bases). Deletions cut 5 bases from V and 5 bases from J, with 13 bases between. This CDR3 is 14 amino acids long. CDR1 is MNHNY, CDR2 SVGAGI, per germline (reference sequence). CDR3 DNA sequence: TGTGCCAGCAGTCACCGGACAGACGACAATGAGCAGTTCTTC. Its protein is CASSHRTDDNEQFF.

This clonotype was counted a few times. V and J are TRBV11-2 and TRBJ2-1; 7 bases map to TRBD1. Germline values: CDR1 SGHAT, CDR2 FQNNGV. J was trimmed by 2 bases and V by 1 base; bases with no gene match: 2. This CDR3 region has 15 residues. This chain's CDR3 is CASSLGQGAYNEQFF. The CDR3 nucleotides read TGTGCCAGCAGCTTAGGGCAGGGGGCCTACAATGAGCAGTTCTTC. The complete variable domain, with remaining parts taken from reference TRBV11-2 and TRBJ2-1, reads EAGVAQSPRYKIIEKRQSVAFWCNPISGHATLYWYQQILGQGPKLLIQFQNNGVVDDSQLPKDRFSAERLKGVDSTLKIQPAKLEDSAVYLCASSLGQGAYNEQFFGPGTRLTVL.

This clonotype has only a few counts. Given the absence of the conserved phenylalanine or tryptophan at the CDR3 end, a read error is likely. The V call is TRBV6-5, the J call TRBJ1-6, with D possibly being TRBD1 (5 bases). Germline V gene sequence: CDR1 MNHEY, CDR2 SVGAGI. V was cut by 5 bases and J by 7 bases, with 21 bases left in between. The CDR3 length is 17 residues. The CDR3 coding sequence is TGTGCCAGCAGTGATAAATATCCGGGGGTCTACAATTCACCCCTCCACTCT. The encoded protein is CASSDKYPGVYNSPLHS.

Details on this clonotype: This may stem from a read error, because a much larger clone lies one nucleotide away. The chain recombines TRBV11-2 with TRBJ1-4, with 7 bases lining up with TRBD1. From germline, CDR1 is SGHAT and CDR2 FQNNGV. J gave up 0 bases and V 5 bases, and 18 bases lay outside the gene matches. CDR3 size: 20 residues. For the CDR3, the DNA is TGTGCCAGCAGCCCTCGGACCGGGACAGTCAGGCCTGCAACTAATGAAAAACTGTTTTTT. It translates to CASSPRTGTVRPATNEKLFF.

This rearrangement joins TRBV6-2 or TRBV6-3 to TRBJ2-7; the match to TRBD2 covers 11 bases. The J segment lost 0 bases and the V segment lost 6 bases, leaving 4 bases of the junction unmatched. The germline CDR1 and CDR2 sequences are MNHEY and SVGEGT. The CDR3 loop spans 15 amino acids. In DNA form, the CDR3 reads TGTGCCAGCAGGTCGACTAGCGGGGTCTCCTACGAGCAGTACTTC. This sequence encodes CASRSTSGVSYEQYF.

This clonotype has just a few counts. Here the CDR3 omits its conserved ending phenylalanine or tryptophan, so a read error is the likely source. The chain recombines TRBV7-9 with TRBJ2-1; D is perhaps TRBD1 (7 bases). This CDR3 is 14 amino acids long. Deletions cut 3 bases from V and 8 bases from J, with 14 bases between. Per the germline V gene, CDR1 is SEHNR and CDR2 is FQNEAQ (reference sequence). DNA for the CDR3: TGTGCCAGCAGCTTTTCCAGGGGGGTGGATGAGCAGTTCTCC. Amino acids: CASSFSRGVDEQFS.

On this clonotype itself: The conserved phenylalanine or tryptophan is not found at the CDR3 terminus, so this likely reflects a read error. The gene calls are TRBV20-1 and TRBJ2-5; 10 nucleotides agree with TRBD2. CDR1 and CDR2 (germline): DFQATT, SNEGSKA (reference sequence). The CDR3 is 15 amino acids. J gave up 5 bases and V 3 bases, and 9 bases lay outside the gene matches. In DNA, the CDR3 is TGCAGTGCTAGCGATCTTGGACTAGCGGACGAGACCCAGTACCTC. This gives the protein CSASDLGLADETQYL.